Listed below are T cell receptor beta chains from one sample, sequenced in a study of blood T cells in healthy people across ages. MiXCR, applied by TCRdb to the 5' RACE reads, yields one record per CDR3 protein. The sample has about 570,000 distinct CDR3 sequences; approximately 30% are singletons. Sequences were obtained from blood. The receptor set was obtained from a woman in her 70s in good health. CDR3s include the opening cysteine and the closing phenylalanine or tryptophan. Expanded clones are given a class, and other clones once, few, many or no size at all.

clone size: NA; V gene: TRBV6-1; CDR3 protein: CASSEAQGYYGYTF
clone size: few; V gene: TRBV7-9; CDR3 protein: CASSAWTGPYGYTF
clone size: few; V gene: TRBV9; CDR3 protein: CASSRNTARETQYF
clone size: NA; V gene: TRBV7-3; CDR3 protein: CASSQNGGELFF
clone size: NA; V gene: TRBV20-1; CDR3 protein: CSARDWVSGYNEQFF
clone size: NA; V gene: TRBV5-1; CDR3 protein: CASSLYRQGGGEAFF
clone size: many; V gene: TRBV2; CDR3 protein: CASRGPQETQYF
clone size: NA; V gene: TRBV4-3; CDR3 protein: CASSQEQGYETQYF
clone size: few; V gene: TRBV6-2/TRBV6-3; CDR3 protein: CASSYGRWKETQYF
clone size: NA; V gene: TRBV6-6; CDR3 protein: CASSLVTGGAFF
clone size: NA; V gene: TRBV29-1; CDR3 protein: CSVDSGTGYSEQYF
clone size: few; V gene: TRBV7-3; CDR3 protein: CASSLIGTSGETQHF
clone size: few; V gene: TRBV29-1; CDR3 protein: CSVEGQFNTEAFF
clone size: NA; V gene: TRBV6-1; CDR3 protein: CASRAGPGVGSGPQHF
clone size: NA; V gene: TRBV11-2; CDR3 protein: CASSSEPGNQPQHF
clone size: many; V gene: TRBV12-3/TRBV12-4; CDR3 protein: CASSQTGYEQYF
clone size: NA; V gene: TRBV7-2; CDR3 protein: CASSLEVTVPHEQYF
clone size: few; V gene: TRBV5-1; CDR3 protein: CASSLMGGRTEAFF
clone size: few; V gene: TRBV7-2; CDR3 protein: CASSSQAGRETQYF
clone size: few; V gene: TRBV12-3/TRBV12-4; CDR3 protein: CASSQGLGAYEQYF
clone size: once; V gene: TRBV10-3; CDR3 protein: CAISEISIGFEAGELFF
clone size: NA; V gene: TRBV7-9; CDR3 protein: CASSLVDLAEAFF
clone size: many; V gene: TRBV12-3/TRBV12-4; CDR3 protein: CASSQDRGQETQYF
clone size: NA; V gene: TRBV20-1; CDR3 protein: CSAPLTGTTRETQYF
clone size: many; V gene: TRBV3-1; CDR3 protein: CASSQYRAYNEQFF
clone size: NA; V gene: TRBV6-5; CDR3 protein: CASIPVWGLDTEAFF
clone size: few; V gene: TRBV20-1; CDR3 protein: CSARDHPSSYEQYF
clone size: few; V gene: TRBV4-2; CDR3 protein: CASSQDQTPTYEQYF
clone size: NA; V gene: TRBV12-3/TRBV12-4; CDR3 protein: CASSPGLAESADTQYF
clone size: NA; V gene: TRBV5-1; CDR3 protein: CASSLRQGDEQFF
clone size: few; V gene: TRBV7-8; CDR3 protein: CASSSRDRGPRGVETQYF
clone size: few; V gene: TRBV12-3/TRBV12-4; CDR3 protein: CASRNTGGYEQYF
clone size: NA; V gene: TRBV4-3; CDR3 protein: CASSQDRRGASYEQYF
clone size: NA; V gene: TRBV19; CDR3 protein: CASSIGHTYGYEQYF
clone size: NA; V gene: TRBV28; CDR3 protein: CASSLASSGLYTGELFF
clone size: few; V gene: TRBV7-2; CDR3 protein: CASRPGQGARQPQHF
clone size: NA; V gene: TRBV29-1; CDR3 protein: CSVEGAAEDGYEQYF
clone size: NA; V gene: TRBV10-3; CDR3 protein: CAISEGQGNSPLHF
clone size: few; V gene: TRBV27; CDR3 protein: CASSTATNEKLFF
clone size: NA; V gene: TRBV14; CDR3 protein: CASSQFRSAYYGYTF
clone size: many; V gene: TRBV3-1; CDR3 protein: CASSNSNQPQHF
clone size: NA; V gene: TRBV6-6; CDR3 protein: CASSYETNTGELFF
clone size: few; V gene: TRBV6-5; CDR3 protein: CASSYSGTDYGYTF
clone size: NA; V gene: TRBV10-3; CDR3 protein: CAISDRDRGMTEAFF
clone size: few; V gene: TRBV6-5; CDR3 protein: CASSYGNWDSPLHF